A single TCR beta chain is shown here with its context. The sample comes from a study of T-cell reconstitution after alpha-beta-depleted transplantation in children. The TCRbeta library incorporated unique molecular identifiers. TCRdb reanalysed the PCR reads using MiXCR and keeps one entry per CDR3 protein. The table has about 460,000 distinct CDR3 sequences, under 15% seen once. The germline V gene encodes CDR1 ENHRY and CDR2 SYGVKD. The CDR3 is 15 residues long. V lost 3 bases to trimming and J lost 8 bases; unmatched junction nucleotides: 6. The receptor was derived from a human donor who donated a stem cell graft to a child with combined immunodeficiency. V and J are TRBV10-3 and TRBJ2-1; 11 bases are shared with TRBD2. The input for sequencing was PBMCs from the stem cell graft donor, taken from the stem cell graft. For the CDR3, the DNA is TGTGCCATCAGTGACCAGACTAGCGGGAACGATGAGCAGTTCTTC. Translation gives CAISDQTSGNDEQFF.